This TCR beta chain was documented in a study of regulatory T cells in long-lasting Graves disease. Across the study: Over 5 years on antithyroid drugs plus positive TSH receptor antibodies marked Graves' disease as persistent.

This CDR3 has 14 amino acids. Germline CDR1 SGHVS, CDR2 FQNEAQ. The table lists this clonotype with many counts. At one end, the junction sequence differs from germline, possibly due to a read error. The time point: persistent/refractory GD, antithyroid drugs over 5 years with positive TRAb. The authors made the TCR library using RNA they extracted from PBMCs. Building of the TCR beta libraries involved iRepertoire HTBI primers and Arm-PCR of CDR3 regions. One entry per CDR3 protein, called by TCRdb with MiXCR from the multiplex PCR reads. The repertoire holds 310,000 or so distinct CDR3 sequences, with 22% as singletons.

This material consisted of peripheral blood mononuclear cells (PBMCs), taken when the disease was refractory, from a patient treated with antithyroid drugs. The clonotype was recovered from a female donor with Graves disease. The chain has TRBV7-8 and TRBJ2-7; TRBD1 matches 11 bases. The CDR3 loop reads CASSLGQGAYEQYF. In DNA form, the CDR3 reads TGTGCCAGCAGTTTAGGACAGGGGGCTTACGAGCAGTACTTC. Full variable domain (rest looked up from reference TRBV7-8 and TRBJ2-7): GAGVSQSPRYKVAKRGQDVALRCDPISGHVSLFWYQQALGQGPEFLTYFQNEAQLDKSGLPSDRFFAERPEGSVSTLKIQRTQQEDSAVYLCASSLGQGAYEQYFGPGTRLTVT.